These T cell receptor beta chains were read from a single sample in a study of T cell repertoires in cytomegalovirus infection. TCRdb analysed the reads with MiXCR anew, one entry per CDR3 protein. The sample consists of a few hundred thousand distinct CDR3 sequences, 25% of them appearing once. Which antigens these TCRs recognize remains unknown. Sequenced here: cultured PBMCs, sampled from culture after CMV antigen stimulation. Source of these receptors: a human donor in good health (CMV status not recorded). Some clones in this sample may be carry-over from other donors' samples. CDR3s include the opening cysteine and the closing phenylalanine or tryptophan. A D gene is named only where the DNA matches it firmly. The size field is filled for only some rows; it gives once, few, many or a size class.

v_gene	j_gene	abundance	d_gene	CDR3aa	CDR3nt
TRBV7-2	TRBJ1-2	few	NA	CASSSSRGLAYGYTF	TGTGCCAGCAGCTCAAGCAGGGGTTTGGCCTATGGCTACACCTTC
TRBV19	TRBJ2-5	NA	NA	CASSIKTTQETQYF	TGTGCCAGTAGTATTAAGACAACGCAAGAGACCCAGTACTTC
TRBV19	TRBJ1-1	NA	TRBD1	CASRAGTGIDTEAFF	TGTGCCAGTAGGGCCGGGACAGGCATCGACACTGAAGCTTTCTTT
TRBV19	TRBJ2-3	NA	NA	CASSKALLGDTQYF	TGTGCCAGTAGTAAGGCTCTTCTGGGAGATACGCAGTATTTT
TRBV6-2/TRBV6-3	TRBJ1-6	NA	TRBD1	CASSSPGQGDSPLHF	TGTGCCAGCAGTTCACCGGGACAGGGGGATTCACCCCTCCACTTT
TRBV7-1	TRBJ1-2	once	TRBD1	CASSSGQGAQGYTF	TGTGCCAGCAGCTCAGGACAGGGGGCTCAAGGCTACACCTTC
TRBV9	TRBJ2-2	NA	TRBD2	CASSLGTSGGTGELFF	TGTGCCAGCAGCCTTGGGACTAGCGGGGGCACCGGGGAGCTGTTTTTT
TRBV11-2	TRBJ1-3	NA	NA	CASSLGYGDSGNTIYF	TGTGCCAGCAGCTTGGGGTACGGAGACTCTGGAAACACCATATATTTT
TRBV7-2	TRBJ1-2	NA	NA	CASSLDAGALDGYTF	TGTGCCAGCAGCTTAGACGCAGGGGCCCTTGATGGCTACACCTTC
TRBV20-1	TRBJ2-1	NA	NA	CSARVQRFYNEQFF	TGCAGTGCTAGAGTTCAGCGGTTCTACAATGAGCAGTTCTTC
TRBV19	TRBJ2-1	NA	TRBD2	CASRIGTSGSHEQFF	TGTGCCAGTAGGATCGGGACTAGCGGGAGCCATGAGCAGTTCTTC
TRBV7-6	TRBJ1-5	many	NA	CASSLGGLLDNQPQHF	TGTGCCAGCAGCTTAGGCGGACTTCTGGACAATCAGCCCCAGCATTTT
TRBV4-3	TRBJ1-2	few	NA	CASSQEIPGLYGYTF	TGCGCCAGCAGCCAAGAAATTCCGGGTCTTTATGGCTACACCTTC
TRBV6-5	TRBJ1-1	NA	NA	CASSYGRRENTEAFF	TGTGCCAGCAGTTACGGGCGGCGGGAGAACACTGAAGCTTTCTTT
TRBV7-9	TRBJ2-7	NA	TRBD2	CASSLRLAGTEQYF	TGTGCCAGCAGCTTAAGGCTAGCGGGAACCGAGCAGTACTTC
TRBV27	TRBJ2-3	NA	NA	CARQRPDSSTDTQYF	TGTGCCAGGCAAAGACCGGACAGTAGCACAGATACGCAGTATTTT
TRBV4-1	TRBJ1-4	few	NA	CASSQVNRPDEKLFF	TGCGCCAGCAGCCAAGTTAACAGGCCTGATGAAAAACTGTTTTTT
TRBV15	TRBJ2-1	NA	NA	CATSRSFSYNEQFF	TGTGCCACCAGCAGATCCTTTAGCTACAATGAGCAGTTCTTC
TRBV6-1	TRBJ1-6	NA	TRBD1	CASSQRQGANSPLHF	TGTGCCAGCAGTCAGAGACAGGGAGCTAATTCACCCCTCCACTTT
TRBV4-3	TRBJ2-3	few	TRBD1	CASSHGTGTDTQYF	TGCGCCAGCAGCCACGGGACAGGCACAGATACGCAGTATTTT
TRBV7-2	TRBJ1-2	NA	TRBD1	CASSSTGADGYTF	TGTGCCAGCAGCTCGACAGGGGCCGATGGCTACACCTTC
TRBV7-8	TRBJ2-1	NA	TRBD2	CASSLKAGGGNNEQFF	TGTGCCAGCAGCTTAAAGGCGGGAGGAGGAAACAATGAGCAGTTCTTC
TRBV7-2	TRBJ1-4	many	NA	CASSLHSSNEKLFF	TGTGCCAGCAGCTTACACAGCAGTAATGAAAAACTGTTTTTT
TRBV7-2	TRBJ1-1	many	NA	CASSEPGRNTEAFF	TGTGCCAGCAGTGAGCCGGGACGAAACACTGAAGCTTTCTTT
TRBV2	TRBJ2-3	many	NA	CASSEAPSTSTDTQYF	TGTGCCAGCAGTGAAGCCCCCAGTACTAGCACAGATACGCAGTATTTT
TRBV19	TRBJ2-2	many	TRBD1	CASRGQSTGELFF	TGTGCCAGTAGGGGACAGTCCACCGGGGAGCTGTTTTTT
TRBV30	TRBJ1-5	few	TRBD1	CAWSGASGQVQHF	TGTGCCTGGAGTGGGGCCTCAGGACAGGTACAGCATTTT
TRBV6-1	TRBJ1-1	many	NA	CASDKSRLGGRGPTEAFF	TGTGCCAGTGACAAAAGTAGACTCGGCGGGAGAGGGCCAACTGAAGCTTTCTTT
TRBV28	TRBJ2-1	many	TRBD2	CASRPGGLAGGDEQFF	TGTGCCAGCAGACCCGGGGGACTAGCGGGAGGCGATGAGCAGTTCTTC
TRBV20-1	TRBJ2-5	NA	NA	CSAARTNRETQYF	TGCAGTGCTGCGCGGACTAACAGGGAGACCCAGTACTTC
TRBV7-4	TRBJ2-7	NA	NA	CASSLQDRRQYF	TGTGCCAGCAGCCTACAAGACCGACGGCAGTACTTC
TRBV19	TRBJ2-1	few	TRBD2	CASSGGLARYNEQFF	TGTGCCAGTAGTGGCGGACTAGCGCGTTACAATGAGCAGTTCTTC
TRBV7-2	TRBJ2-6	many	NA	CASSLVASGANVLTF	TGTGCCAGCAGCTTAGTGGCTTCTGGGGCCAACGTCCTGACTTTC
TRBV12-3/TRBV12-4	TRBJ1-1	NA	NA	CASSKIQRNTEAFF	TGTGCCAGCAGTAAAATTCAAAGAAACACTGAAGCTTTCTTT
TRBV6-6	TRBJ1-5	few	NA	CASSLSWNSNQPQHF	TGTGCCAGCAGTCTTTCATGGAATAGCAATCAGCCCCAGCATTTT
TRBV6-2/TRBV6-3	TRBJ2-5	NA	NA	CASSYGLSPRSETQYF	TGTGCCAGCAGTTACGGGCTCTCCCCAAGGTCCGAGACCCAGTACTTC
TRBV6-5	TRBJ1-2	few	TRBD1	CASRRTGGAWYGYTF	TGTGCCAGCAGACGAACAGGGGGCGCGTGGTATGGCTACACCTTC
TRBV10-3	TRBJ2-5	NA	TRBD1	CATQGAGETQYF	TGTGCCACACAGGGGGCCGGAGAGACCCAGTACTTC
TRBV28	TRBJ2-1	NA	NA	CASSSGGVQGNEQFF	TGTGCCAGCAGTTCTGGGGGCGTACAGGGCAATGAGCAGTTCTTC
TRBV7-2	TRBJ1-6	many	NA	CASSLLQSNSPLHF	TGTGCCAGCAGCTTGTTACAGTCTAATTCACCCCTCCACTTT
TRBV29-1	TRBJ2-7	few	TRBD2	CSVQNPSGEQYF	TGCAGCGTTCAAAACCCTAGCGGCGAGCAGTACTTC